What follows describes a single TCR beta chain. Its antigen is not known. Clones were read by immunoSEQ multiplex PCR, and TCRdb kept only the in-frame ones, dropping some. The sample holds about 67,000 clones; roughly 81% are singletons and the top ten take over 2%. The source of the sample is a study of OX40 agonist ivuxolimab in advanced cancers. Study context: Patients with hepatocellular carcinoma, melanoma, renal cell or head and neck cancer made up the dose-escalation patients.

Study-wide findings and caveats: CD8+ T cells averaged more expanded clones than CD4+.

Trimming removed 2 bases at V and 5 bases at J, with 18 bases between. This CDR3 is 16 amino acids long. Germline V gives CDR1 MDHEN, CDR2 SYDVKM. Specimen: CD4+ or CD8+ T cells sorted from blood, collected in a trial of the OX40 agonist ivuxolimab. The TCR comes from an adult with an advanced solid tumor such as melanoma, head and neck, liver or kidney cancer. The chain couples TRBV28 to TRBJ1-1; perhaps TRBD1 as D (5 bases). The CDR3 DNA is TGTGCCAGCAGTTTAGAGGATTTCGGGGGGAGAACTGAAGCTTTCTTT. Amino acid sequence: CASSLEDFGGRTEAFF.